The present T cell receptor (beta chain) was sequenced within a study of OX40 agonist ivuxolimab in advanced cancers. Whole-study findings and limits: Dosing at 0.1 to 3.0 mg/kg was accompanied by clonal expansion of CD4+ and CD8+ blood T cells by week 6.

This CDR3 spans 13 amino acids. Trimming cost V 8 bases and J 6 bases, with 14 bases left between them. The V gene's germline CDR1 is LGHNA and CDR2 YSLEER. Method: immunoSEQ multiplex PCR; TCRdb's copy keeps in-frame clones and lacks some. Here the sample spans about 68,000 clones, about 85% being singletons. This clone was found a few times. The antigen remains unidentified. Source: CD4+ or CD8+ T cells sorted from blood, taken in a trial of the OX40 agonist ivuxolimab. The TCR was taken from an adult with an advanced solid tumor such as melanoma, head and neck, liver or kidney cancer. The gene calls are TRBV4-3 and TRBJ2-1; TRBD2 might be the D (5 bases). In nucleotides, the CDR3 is TGCGCCAGCGGGTCTAGAGCGGCCAATGAGCAGTTCTTC. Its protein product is CASGSRAANEQFF.